This T cell receptor (beta chain) was captured in a study of early T cells in non-severe SARS-CoV-2 infection. Regarding the study as a whole: Private and CD4 specificities were missed by VDJdb matching, which favored anti-spike CD8 responses.

The length of the CDR3 is 13 residues. Germline lookup yields CDR1 LGHDT and CDR2 YNNKEL (reference sequence). The V end was cut by 2 bases, the J end by 7 bases, with 11 bases between. This clonotype was seen many times. The antigen remains undetermined. Unique molecular identifiers tagged individual cDNA molecules. MiXCR, run by TCRdb on the 5' RACE reads, gives a single entry per CDR3 protein. Of fewer than 30,000 distinct CDR3 sequences in the sample, 9.5% to 10% were seen once. The clonotype was recovered from an adult who was a healthcare worker with PCR-confirmed SARS-CoV-2 infection or an uninfected control (not recorded which). This sequence joins TRBV3-1 and TRBJ1-1, with D unclear. The sequencing input was whole blood. DNA of the CDR3: TGTGCCAGCAGCCAACTGGGTTCCCGTGAAGCTTTCTTT. Protein product: CASSQLGSREAFF.